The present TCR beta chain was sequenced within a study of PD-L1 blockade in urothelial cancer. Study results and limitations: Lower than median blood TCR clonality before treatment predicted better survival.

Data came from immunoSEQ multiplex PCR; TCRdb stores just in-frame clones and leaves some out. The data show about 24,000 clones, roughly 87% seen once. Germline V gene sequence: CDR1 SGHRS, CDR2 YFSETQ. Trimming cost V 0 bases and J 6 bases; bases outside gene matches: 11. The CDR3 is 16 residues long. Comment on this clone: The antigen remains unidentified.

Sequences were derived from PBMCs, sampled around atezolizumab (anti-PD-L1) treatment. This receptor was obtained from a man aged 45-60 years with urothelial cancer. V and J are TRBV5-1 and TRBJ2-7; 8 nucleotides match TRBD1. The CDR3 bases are TGCGCCAGCAGCTTGGGGCCGACAGGGGAGTCGAGCGAGCAGTACTTC. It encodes CASSLGPTGESSEQYF.